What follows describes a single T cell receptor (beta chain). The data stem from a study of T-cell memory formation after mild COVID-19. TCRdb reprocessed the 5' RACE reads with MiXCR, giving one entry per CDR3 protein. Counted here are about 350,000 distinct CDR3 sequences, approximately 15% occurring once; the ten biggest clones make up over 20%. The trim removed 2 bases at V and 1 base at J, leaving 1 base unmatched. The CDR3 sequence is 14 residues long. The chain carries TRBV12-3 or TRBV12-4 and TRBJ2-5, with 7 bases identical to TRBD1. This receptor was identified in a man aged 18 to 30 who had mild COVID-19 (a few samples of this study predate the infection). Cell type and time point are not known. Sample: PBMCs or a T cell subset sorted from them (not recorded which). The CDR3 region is CASSLWDSQETQYF. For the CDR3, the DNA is TGTGCCAGCAGTTTATGGGACAGCCAAGAGACCCAGTACTTC.